A single sample is the source of the 18 T cell receptor beta chains below, sequenced in a study of cytomegalovirus exposure and HLA in healthy donors (dated by TCRdb to 2017 to 2019). The library was built by means of the immunoSEQ multiplex PCR assay. For the multiplex PCR, a mixture combining 60 forward primers for TCR Vbeta segments and 13 reverse primers for TCR Jbeta segments was used. The clones in this table, taken by TCRdb from immuneACCESS, are in-frame only. Not every clone is retained; where verified, under half of the shortfall comes from an unresolved V gene, and the cause of the rest is unknown. The sample includes 160,000 or so clones, with about four fifths observed a single time. The ten largest clones add up to about 4% of the sample. Sequencing was done on a sample of PBMCs. The receptors come from a man aged 45-65 years in good health and CMV-seropositive.

The chain recombines TRBV5-1 with TRBJ2-1; D possibly corresponds to TRBD2 (6 bases). The CDR3 consists of 16 residues. V was trimmed by 0 bases and J by 6 bases, leaving 16 bases between them. Germline V gene data show CDR1 as SGHRS and CDR2 as YFSETQ. CDR3 nucleotide sequence: TGCGCCAGCAGCTTGGCCCAAACTAGCCTCCGCAATGAGCAGTTCTTC. Encoded protein: CASSLAQTSLRNEQFF.

This chain links TRBV27 with TRBJ2-7; no definite D call. V was pared by 0 bases and J by 1 base, with 10 bases between. The CDR3 is 15 residues long. Germline CDR1 reads MNHEY; CDR2 reads SMNVEV (reference sequence). The chain's CDR3 is CASSLSAYASYEQYF. Written as DNA, the CDR3 is TGTGCCAGCAGTTTATCGGCATACGCATCCTACGAGCAGTACTTC.

The chain links TRBV10-3 to TRBJ2-1; 7 bases line up with TRBD1. J was trimmed by 3 bases and V by 2 bases; bases with no gene match: 1. Per germline, CDR1 ENHRY and CDR2 SYGVKD. The CDR3 runs 14 residues. CDR3 residues: CAISEGTVYNEQFF. In nucleotides, the CDR3 is TGTGCCATCAGTGAGGGGACAGTCTACAATGAGCAGTTCTTC.

V usage is TRBV5-1 and J usage is TRBJ1-4, with 7 nucleotides matching TRBD1. The junction had 6 bases not matched to a gene; V was cut back by 2 bases and J by 2 bases. The CDR3 covers 16 residues. Germline CDR1 SGHRS, CDR2 YFSETQ. CDR3 nucleotides: TGCGCCAGCAGCTTTGGAGACAGGGTTACTAATGAAAAACTGTTTTTT. This gives the protein CASSFGDRVTNEKLFF.

This sequence joins TRBV19 and TRBJ1-5, with 8 bases aligning to TRBD1. Germline trimming cut 5 bases from V and 6 bases from J; bases unmatched to any gene: 9. CDR3 size: 15 residues. CDR1 and CDR2 (germline): LNHDA, SQIVND (reference sequence). The CDR3 bases are TGTGCCAGTAGTCCAGCGGACAGGGTGGGTCAGCCCCAGCATTTT. As protein: CASSPADRVGQPQHF.

The CDR3 DNA sequence: TGTGCCAGCAGTTTCGGACTCGGCGAGCAGTACTTC. Translating it yields CASSFGLGEQYF. The chain has TRBV28 and TRBJ2-7, with D possibly matching TRBD2 (5 bases). Trimming stripped 3 bases from V and 6 bases from J, with 9 bases between. This CDR3 is 12 amino acids long. Germline V CDR1 and CDR2: MDHEN, SYDVKM.

The chain is built from TRBV5-7 and TRBJ1-1; D is ambiguous. TRBV5-7 is an ORF for which the function is uncertain. V was cut by 4 bases and J by 0 bases, with 10 bases left in between. The CDR3 totals 14 residues. The CDR3 DNA follows: TGTGCCAGCAGCCCGACAAGGATGAACACTGAAGCTTTCTTT. It is translated as CASSPTRMNTEAFF.

The CDR3 DNA reads TGTGCCAGCTCACCGCGGGACAGGTCGATTGACGAGCAGTACTTC. It specifies CASSPRDRSIDEQYF. The genes are TRBV18 and TRBJ2-7; 8 bases fit TRBD1. The ends lost 3 bases at V and 5 bases at J; junction bases unmatched: 9. This CDR3 contains 15 residues. Germline V gene data show CDR1 as KGHSH and CDR2 as LQKENI.

The chain couples TRBV27 to TRBJ2-7, with 14 bases identical to TRBD2. V lost 7 bases and J lost 5; bases outside the gene matches: 7. This CDR3 contains 15 residues. From germline, CDR1 is MNHEY and CDR2 SMNVEV (reference sequence). The CDR3 here is CASNPTSGRVNEQYF. CDR3 in DNA: TGTGCCAGCAACCCGACTAGCGGGAGGGTGAACGAGCAGTACTTC.

The chain recombines TRBV6-1 with TRBJ2-1; D unclear. CDR1 and CDR2 from the germline V gene are MNHNS and SASEGT. The CDR3 consists of 10 residues. V gave up 3 bases and J gave up 15 bases, with 9 bases separating them. The CDR3 spells CASSDFVRFF. CDR3 coding DNA: TGTGCCAGCAGTGATTTCGTGCGGTTCTTC.

CDR3 amino acids: CASSELAGGQETQYF. The CDR3 DNA sequence: TGTGCCAGCAGTGAACTAGCGGGGGGGCAAGAGACCCAGTACTTC. V gene TRBV6-1 combines with J gene TRBJ2-5; 12 nucleotides align to TRBD2. The CDR3 length is 15 residues. CDR1 and CDR2 from the germline V gene are MNHNS and SASEGT. The V gene end was trimmed by 2 bases and the J gene end by 2 bases; junction bases not matched to a gene: 0.

V is TRBV5-1 and J is TRBJ2-1; 9 bases align to TRBD2. V gave up 6 bases and J gave up 9 bases; unmatched junction bases: 7. In germline, CDR1 is SGHRS, CDR2 YFSETQ. The CDR3 has 13 residues. CDR3 DNA: TGCGCCAGCAATGGCGGGAGGGTACGTGAGCAGTTCTTC. Translating it yields CASNGGRVREQFF.

The chain is built from TRBV19 and TRBJ2-3; 7 nucleotides line up with TRBD2. Looked up from germline, CDR1 is LNHDA and CDR2 is SQIVND (reference sequence). The CDR3 contains 13 residues. The V gene end was trimmed by 5 bases and the J gene end by 1 base; junction bases not matched to a gene: 0. In nucleotides, the CDR3 is TGTGCCAGTAGTCTAGCGGGCACAGATACGCAGTATTTT. It is translated as CASSLAGTDTQYF.

The V gene is TRBV15, the J gene TRBJ2-5; 8 nucleotides line up with TRBD2. Germline CDR1 reads LNHNV; CDR2 reads YYDKDF (reference sequence). The CDR3 length is 16 residues. J lost 4 bases, V lost 3 bases, and 10 bases had no gene match. The CDR3: CATSSREAGARETQYF. CDR3 sequence (DNA): TGTGCCACCAGCAGCAGAGAAGCGGGGGCGCGAGAGACCCAGTACTTC.

The genes are TRBV28 and TRBJ1-2; 8 bases align to TRBD1. From germline, CDR1 is MDHEN and CDR2 SYDVKM. This CDR3 has 14 amino acids. The trim removed 0 bases at V and 8 bases at J, leaving 5 bases unmatched. The CDR3 reads CASSLWDRDMGYTF. CDR3 DNA: TGTGCCAGCAGTTTATGGGACAGGGATATGGGCTACACCTTC.

The chain has TRBV7-2 and TRBJ1-6; 11 positions match TRBD1. V lost 5 bases to trimming and J lost 9 bases; unmatched junction nucleotides: 3. Germline-derived CDR1 and CDR2 are SGHTA and FQGNSA. CDR3 size: 14 residues. In DNA, the CDR3 is TGTGCCAGCAGCCAGGACAGGGGGCCTTCACCCCTCCACTTT. Translation: CASSQDRGPSPLHF.

The chain links TRBV11-2 to TRBJ2-2; TRBD1 agrees at 9 bases. This CDR3 comprises 15 residues. The V gene's germline CDR1 is SGHAT and CDR2 FQNNGV. V lost 4 bases to trimming and J lost 6 bases; unmatched junction nucleotides: 6. DNA for the CDR3: TGTGCCAGCAGCTATGACAGGGGGGGATCCGGGGAGCTGTTTTTT. Translating gives CASSYDRGGSGELFF.

Points on this clone: One junction end disagrees with the germline gene, perhaps due to a read error. The gene calls are TRBV7-9 and TRBJ1-2; a weak D match, TRBD1 (6 bases). Germline V gives CDR1 SEHNR, CDR2 FQNEAQ (reference sequence). This CDR3 is built from 12 residues. CDR3 bases: TGTTCCAGCAGCTTAGGACAGATTGGCTACACCTTC. As protein: CSSSLGQIGYTF.